This record covers a single T cell receptor beta chain. This entry belongs to a study of T cells expressing NK-cell markers. Turning to the study itself: Sorted T-cell subsets CD3+CD56+NKG2C+, CD3+CD56+NKG2C- and CD3+CD56-NKG2C+ were TCR beta-sequenced.

This CDR3 spans 12 amino acids. Germline V lookup: CDR1 SGHRS, CDR2 YFSETQ. Following a re-call of the 5' RACE reads, TCRdb has one entry per CDR3 protein and lacks DNA. The sample data list 250,000 to 300,000 distinct CDR3 sequences. The sequence derives from a man aged 18 to 29 in good health. The rearrangement joins TRBV5-1 to TRBJ2-1; TCRdb reports TRBD1, a call that lacks DNA to check it against. Sequencing was performed on blood T cells: a sorted CD56 or NKG2C T cell subset, CD4+ or CD8+ T cells, or bulk PBMC T cells (not recorded which). CDR3 amino acids: CASARGGNEQFF.